This section outlines one T cell receptor beta chain sequence together with its context. The antigen remains undetermined. The source of the sample is a study of cytomegalovirus exposure and HLA in healthy donors. Overall study results and limits: The investigators catalogued 150 or so TCR beta chains as cytomegalovirus-associated.

Germline CDR1 reads SGHRS; CDR2 reads YFSETQ. V was clipped by 4 bases and J by 5 bases, with 24 bases between them. The CDR3 spans 17 residues. This PCR relied on a set of 60 Vbeta primers and 13 Jbeta primers. Only in-frame clones appear in the TCRdb table, and some are missing; sequencing was by immunoSEQ multiplex PCR. The sample lists about 160,000 clones, 82% seen once, with about 10% in the top ten. V is TRBV5-1 and J is TRBJ2-5, with D maybe TRBD2 (7 bases). This TCR was sampled from a man aged 50-59 years in good health and CMV-seropositive. The sequenced sample consisted of PBMCs. CDR3 bases: TGCGCCAGCAGCAGAAGAAGTAGGGGGGGGATTTCGGAGACCCAGTACTTC. This sequence encodes CASSRRSRGGISETQYF.